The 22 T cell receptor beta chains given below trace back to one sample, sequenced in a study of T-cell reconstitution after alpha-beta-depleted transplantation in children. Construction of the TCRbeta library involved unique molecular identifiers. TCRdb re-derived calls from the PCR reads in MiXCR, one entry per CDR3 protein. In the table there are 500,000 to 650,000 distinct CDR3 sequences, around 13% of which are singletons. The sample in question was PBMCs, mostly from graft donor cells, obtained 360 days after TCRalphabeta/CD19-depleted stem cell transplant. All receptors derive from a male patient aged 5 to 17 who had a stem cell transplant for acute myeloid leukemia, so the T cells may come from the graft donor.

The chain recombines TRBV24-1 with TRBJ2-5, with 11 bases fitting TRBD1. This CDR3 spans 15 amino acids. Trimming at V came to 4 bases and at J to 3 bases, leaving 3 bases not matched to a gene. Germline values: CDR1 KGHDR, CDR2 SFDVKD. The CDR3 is CATSEGQGGKETQYF. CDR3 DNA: TGTGCCACCAGTGAGGGACAGGGGGGCAAAGAGACCCAGTACTTC.

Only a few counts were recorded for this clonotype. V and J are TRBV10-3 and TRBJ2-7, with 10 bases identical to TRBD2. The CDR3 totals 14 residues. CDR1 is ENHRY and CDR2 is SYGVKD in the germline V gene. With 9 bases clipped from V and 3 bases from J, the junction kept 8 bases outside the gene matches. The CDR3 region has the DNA TGTGCCATACAACGGACTAGCGGACGCTACGAGCAGTACTTC. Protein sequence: CAIQRTSGRYEQYF.

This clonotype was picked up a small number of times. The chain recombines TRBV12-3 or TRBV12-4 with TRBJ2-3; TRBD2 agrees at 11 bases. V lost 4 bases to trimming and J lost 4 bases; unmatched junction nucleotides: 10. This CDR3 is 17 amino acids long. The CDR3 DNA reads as TGTGCCAGCAGTTCCTCCTCTTTAGCGGGAGGGCCAGATACGCAGTATTTT. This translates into CASSSSSLAGGPDTQYF.

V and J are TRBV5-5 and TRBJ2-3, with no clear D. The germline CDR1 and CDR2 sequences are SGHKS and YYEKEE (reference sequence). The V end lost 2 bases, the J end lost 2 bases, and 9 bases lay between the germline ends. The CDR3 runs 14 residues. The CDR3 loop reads CASSLDTFTDTQYF. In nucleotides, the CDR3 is TGTGCCAGCAGCTTAGACACATTCACAGATACGCAGTATTTT. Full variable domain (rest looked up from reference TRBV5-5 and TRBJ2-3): DAGVTQSPTHLIKTRGQQVTLRCSPISGHKSVSWYQQVLGQGPQFIFQYYEKEERGRGNFPDRFSARQFPNYSSELNVNALLLGDSALYLCASSLDTFTDTQYFGPGTRLTVL.

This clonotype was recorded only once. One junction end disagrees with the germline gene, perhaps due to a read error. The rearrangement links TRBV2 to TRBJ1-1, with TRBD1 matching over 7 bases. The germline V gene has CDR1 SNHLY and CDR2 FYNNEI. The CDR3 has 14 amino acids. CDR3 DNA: TGTGCCAGCACCGGGGACAGACTGAACACTGAATCTTTCTTT. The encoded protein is CASTGDRLNTESFF.

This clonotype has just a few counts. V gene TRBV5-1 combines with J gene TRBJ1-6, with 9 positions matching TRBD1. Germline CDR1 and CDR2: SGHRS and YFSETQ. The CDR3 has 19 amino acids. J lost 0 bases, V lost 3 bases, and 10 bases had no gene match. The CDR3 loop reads CASSSTGTGPSSYNSPLHF. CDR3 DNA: TGCGCCAGCAGCTCCACCGGGACAGGGCCCAGCTCCTATAATTCACCCCTCCACTTT. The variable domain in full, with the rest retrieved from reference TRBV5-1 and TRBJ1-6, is KAGVTQTPRYLIKTRGQQVTLSCSPISGHRSVSWYQQTPGQGLQFLFEYFSETQRNKGNFPGRFSGRQFSNSRSEMNVSTLELGDSALYLCASSSTGTGPSSYNSPLHFGNGTRLTVT.

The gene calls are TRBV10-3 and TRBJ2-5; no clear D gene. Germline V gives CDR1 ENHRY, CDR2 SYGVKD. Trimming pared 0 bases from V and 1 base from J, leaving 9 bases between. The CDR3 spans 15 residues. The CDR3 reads CAISESRNSQETQYF. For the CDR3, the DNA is TGTGCCATCAGTGAGTCGAGGAACAGCCAAGAGACCCAGTACTTC.

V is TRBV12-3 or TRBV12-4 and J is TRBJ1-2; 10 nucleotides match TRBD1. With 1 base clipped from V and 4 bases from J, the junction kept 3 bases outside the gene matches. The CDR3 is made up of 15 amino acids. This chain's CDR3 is CASSLEGQGSYGYTF. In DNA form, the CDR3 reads TGTGCCAGCAGTTTAGAGGGACAGGGGAGCTATGGCTACACCTTC.

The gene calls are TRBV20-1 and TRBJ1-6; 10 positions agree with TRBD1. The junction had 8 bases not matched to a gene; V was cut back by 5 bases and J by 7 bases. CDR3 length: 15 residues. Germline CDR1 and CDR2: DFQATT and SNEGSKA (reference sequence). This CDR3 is CSAQLRTGGNSPLHF. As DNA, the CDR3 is TGCAGTGCTCAACTACGGACAGGGGGAAATTCACCCCTCCACTTT.

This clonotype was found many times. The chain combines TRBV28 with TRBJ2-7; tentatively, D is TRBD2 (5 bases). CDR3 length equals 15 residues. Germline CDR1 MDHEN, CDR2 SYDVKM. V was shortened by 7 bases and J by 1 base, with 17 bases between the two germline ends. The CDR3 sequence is CASNPTARGSYEQYF. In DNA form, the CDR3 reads TGTGCCAGCAACCCAACCGCCCGGGGTTCCTACGAGCAGTACTTC.

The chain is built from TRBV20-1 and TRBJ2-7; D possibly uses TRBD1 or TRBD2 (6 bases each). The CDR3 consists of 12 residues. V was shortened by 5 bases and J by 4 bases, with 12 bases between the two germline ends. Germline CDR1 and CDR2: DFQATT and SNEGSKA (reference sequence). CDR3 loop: CSAGRGGYEQYF. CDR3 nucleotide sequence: TGCAGTGCTGGGCGAGGGGGGTACGAGCAGTACTTC.

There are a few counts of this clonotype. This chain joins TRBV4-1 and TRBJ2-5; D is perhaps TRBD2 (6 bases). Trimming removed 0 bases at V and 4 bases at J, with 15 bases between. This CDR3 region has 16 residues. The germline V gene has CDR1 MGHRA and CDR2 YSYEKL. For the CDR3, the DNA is TGCGCCAGCAGCCAAGACGGGGGTTTAGGAGGAGAGACCCAGTACTTC. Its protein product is CASSQDGGLGGETQYF.

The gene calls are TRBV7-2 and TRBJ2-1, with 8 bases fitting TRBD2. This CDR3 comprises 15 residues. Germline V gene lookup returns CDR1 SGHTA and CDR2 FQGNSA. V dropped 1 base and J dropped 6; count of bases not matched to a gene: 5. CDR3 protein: CASSLDGRVLNEQFF. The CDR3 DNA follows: TGTGCCAGCAGCTTAGACGGGAGGGTCCTCAATGAGCAGTTCTTC. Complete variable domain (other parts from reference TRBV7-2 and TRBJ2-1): GAGVSQSPSNKVTEKGKDVELRCDPISGHTALYWYRQSLGQGLEFLIYFQGNSAPDKSGLPSDRFSAERTGGSVSTLTIQRTQQEDSAVYLCASSLDGRVLNEQFFGPGTRLTVL.

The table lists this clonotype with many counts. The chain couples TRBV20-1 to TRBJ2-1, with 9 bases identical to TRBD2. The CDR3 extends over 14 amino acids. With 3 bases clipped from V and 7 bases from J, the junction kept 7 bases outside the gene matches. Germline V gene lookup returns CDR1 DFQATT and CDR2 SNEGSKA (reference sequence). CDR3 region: CSASRAGGTNEQFF. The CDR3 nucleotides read TGCAGTGCTAGTAGGGCGGGGGGGACGAATGAGCAGTTCTTC.

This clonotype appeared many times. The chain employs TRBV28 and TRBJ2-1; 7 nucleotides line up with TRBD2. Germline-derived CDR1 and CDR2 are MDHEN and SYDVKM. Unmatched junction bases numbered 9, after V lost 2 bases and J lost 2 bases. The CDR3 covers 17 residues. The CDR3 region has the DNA TGTGCCAGCAGTTTAAGCAGGGTTGGGGGGGCCTACAATGAGCAGTTCTTC. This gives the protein CASSLSRVGGAYNEQFF. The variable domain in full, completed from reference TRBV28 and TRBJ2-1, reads DVKVTQSSRYLVKRTGEKVFLECVQDMDHENMFWYRQDPGLGLRLIYFSYDVKMKEKGDIPEGYSVSREKKERFSLILESASTNQTSMYLCASSLSRVGGAYNEQFFGPGTRLTVL.

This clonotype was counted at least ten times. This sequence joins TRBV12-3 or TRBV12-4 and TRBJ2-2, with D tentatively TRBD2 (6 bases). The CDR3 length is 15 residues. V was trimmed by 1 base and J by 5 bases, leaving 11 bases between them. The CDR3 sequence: CASSLEGAGTGELFF. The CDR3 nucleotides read TGTGCCAGCAGTTTAGAGGGCGCGGGGACCGGGGAGCTGTTTTTT.

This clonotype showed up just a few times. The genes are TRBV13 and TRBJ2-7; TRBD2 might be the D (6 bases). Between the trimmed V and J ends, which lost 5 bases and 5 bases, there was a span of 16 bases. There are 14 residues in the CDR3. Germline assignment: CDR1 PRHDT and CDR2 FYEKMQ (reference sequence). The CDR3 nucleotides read TGTGCCAGCAGCCCAATCTTGCGGGACCACGAGCAGTACTTC. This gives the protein CASSPILRDHEQYF.

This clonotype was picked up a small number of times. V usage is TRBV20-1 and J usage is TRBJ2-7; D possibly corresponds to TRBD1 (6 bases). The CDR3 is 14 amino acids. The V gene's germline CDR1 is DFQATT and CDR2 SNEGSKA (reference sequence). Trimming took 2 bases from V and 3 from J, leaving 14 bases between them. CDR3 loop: CSARRAGVDYEQYF. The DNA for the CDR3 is TGCAGTGCTAGACGGGCAGGGGTAGACTACGAGCAGTACTTC.

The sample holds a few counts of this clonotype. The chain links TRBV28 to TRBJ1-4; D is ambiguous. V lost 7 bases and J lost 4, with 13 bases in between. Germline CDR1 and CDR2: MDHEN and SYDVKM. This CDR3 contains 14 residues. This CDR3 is CASMASSINEKLFF. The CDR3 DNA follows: TGTGCCAGCATGGCGAGTTCGATTAATGAAAAACTGTTTTTT.

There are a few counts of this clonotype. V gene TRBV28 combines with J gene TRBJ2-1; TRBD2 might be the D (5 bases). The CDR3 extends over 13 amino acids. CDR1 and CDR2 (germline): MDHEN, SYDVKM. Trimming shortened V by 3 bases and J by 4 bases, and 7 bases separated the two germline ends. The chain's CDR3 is CASSFREYNEQFF. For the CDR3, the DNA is TGTGCCAGCAGTTTCCGGGAATACAATGAGCAGTTCTTC.

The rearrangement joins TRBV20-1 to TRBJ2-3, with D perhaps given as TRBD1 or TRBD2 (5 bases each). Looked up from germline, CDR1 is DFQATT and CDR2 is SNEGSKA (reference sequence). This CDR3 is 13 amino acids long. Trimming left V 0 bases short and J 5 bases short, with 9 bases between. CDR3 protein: CSAREGVLDTQYF. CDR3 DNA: TGCAGTGCTAGAGAGGGGGTTTTAGATACGCAGTATTTT.

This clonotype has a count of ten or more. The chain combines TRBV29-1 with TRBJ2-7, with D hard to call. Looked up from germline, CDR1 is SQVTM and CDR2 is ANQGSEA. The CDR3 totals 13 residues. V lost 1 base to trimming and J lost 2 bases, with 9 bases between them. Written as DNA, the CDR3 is TGCAGCGTTGAAGGGAAAGTGCCCTACGAGCAGTACTTC. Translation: CSVEGKVPYEQYF.